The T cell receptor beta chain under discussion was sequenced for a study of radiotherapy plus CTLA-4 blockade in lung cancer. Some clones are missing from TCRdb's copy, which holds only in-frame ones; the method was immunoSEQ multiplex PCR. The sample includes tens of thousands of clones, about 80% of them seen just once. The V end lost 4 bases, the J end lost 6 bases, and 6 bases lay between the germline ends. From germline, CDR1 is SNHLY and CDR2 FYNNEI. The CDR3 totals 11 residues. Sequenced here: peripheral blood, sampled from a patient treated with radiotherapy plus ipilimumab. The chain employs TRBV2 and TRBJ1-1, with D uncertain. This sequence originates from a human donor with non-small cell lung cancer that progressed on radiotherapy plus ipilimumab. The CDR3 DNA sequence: TGTGCCAGCAGTGTACAACCTGAAGCTTTCTTT. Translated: CASSVQPEAFF.